One and the same sample provided the 2 T cell receptor beta chains below, sequenced in a study of shared clonotypes between healthy human individuals. Clones were sequenced by immunoSEQ multiplex PCR, and TCRdb holds only the in-frame ones, with some missing. This table holds 2 million to 3 million clones, 90% to 95% found once. Sequenced sample: naive CD4+ T cells from PBMCs. Subset described: CD45RA+ positively selected. These receptor sequences come from a man aged 18 to 29 in good health. Some clones in this sample may be carry-over from other donors' samples.

The CDR3: CASISNGAEQYF. DNA for the CDR3: TGTGCCAGCATTTCCAATGGGGCCGAGCAGTACTTC. V and J are TRBV6-1 and TRBJ2-7, with D possibly matching TRBD1 (5 bases). CDR1 MNHNS and CDR2 SASEGT come from the germline V gene. This CDR3 is built from 12 residues. Between the trimmed V and J ends, which lost 7 bases and 6 bases, there was a span of 13 bases.

This clone is a singleton in its sample. The chain combines TRBV9 with TRBJ1-6; TRBD1 might be the D (6 bases). Germline V gene sequence: CDR1 SGDLS, CDR2 YYNGEE. With 0 bases removed from V and 10 bases from J, the gap between germline ends came to 14 bases. The CDR3 is 15 residues long. The CDR3 DNA reads as TGTGCCAGCAGCGTAGCCTTACAGGGCCCCTCACCCCTCCACTTT. Its translation: CASSVALQGPSPLHF.